Listed below are T cell receptor beta chains from one sample, sequenced in a study of blood T cell repertoires in COVID-19. The method was immunoSEQ multiplex PCR; TCRdb's version includes in-frame clones alone and lacks a portion of them. The sample shows some 150,000 clones, 81% of them seen only once. Sequences were obtained from peripheral blood. Receptors were obtained from a human donor with acute or convalescent COVID-19. The donor label of this sample is uncertain. Each CDR3 is given with its conserved first and last residue. The D gene is left open where the match is weak. Expanded clones are given a class, and other clones once, few, many or no size at all.

abundance	v_gene	len	d_gene	j_gene	CDR3aa	CDR3nt
NA	TRBV4-2	15	TRBD1	TRBJ1-1	CASSQDEGGLTEAFF	TGTGCCAGCAGCCAAGATGAAGGGGGCCTGACTGAAGCTTTCTTT
NA	TRBV2	14	NA	TRBJ1-1	CASSPGAMNTEAFF	TGTGCCAGCAGTCCAGGGGCGATGAACACTGAAGCTTTCTTT
NA	TRBV3-1/TRBV3-2	17	NA	TRBJ1-2	CASSLRTGSSGGYGYTF	TGTGCCAGCAGCCTAAGAACAGGGTCCTCGGGGGGTTATGGCTACACCTTC
few	TRBV6-5	14	TRBD1	TRBJ1-4	CASSSGTGLEKLFF	TGTGCCAGCAGTTCTGGGACAGGGTTGGAAAAACTGTTTTTT
once	TRBV2	13	NA	TRBJ1-6	CASRGGFNSPLHF	TGTGCCAGCAGGGGAGGGTTCAATTCACCCCTCCACTTT
few	TRBV19	14	TRBD1	TRBJ1-2	CASTPGTGAFGYTF	TGTGCCAGTACCCCAGGGACAGGGGCCTTCGGCTACACCTTC
NA	TRBV5-6	17	TRBD2	TRBJ2-5	CASSNPGLASEGETQYF	TGTGCCAGCAGCAATCCGGGACTAGCGTCGGAGGGGGAGACCCAGTACTTC
NA	TRBV6-5	12	NA	TRBJ2-7	CATQRETYEQYF	TGTGCCACCCAGAGGGAAACCTACGAGCAGTACTTC
few	TRBV5-4	15	TRBD1	TRBJ1-1	CASSYRQGVNTEAFF	TGTGCCAGCAGCTACCGACAGGGGGTGAACACTGAAGCTTTCTTT
NA	TRBV27	13	NA	TRBJ1-5	CASSYRVHQPQHF	TGTGCCAGCAGCTACAGGGTGCATCAGCCCCAGCATTTT
NA	TRBV19	18	TRBD2	TRBJ2-1	CASTPGVLTSPAYNEQFF	TGTGCCAGTACCCCGGGGGTCCTGACTAGCCCTGCCTACAATGAGCAGTTCTTC
NA	TRBV2	13	TRBD1	TRBJ2-7	CASLGGDAYEQYF	TGTGCCAGCCTAGGGGGCGATGCCTACGAGCAGTACTTC
once	TRBV3-1/TRBV3-2	17	TRBD1	TRBJ2-2	CASTPNLGTENTGELFF	TGTGCCAGCACCCCAAACCTCGGGACAGAGAACACCGGGGAGCTGTTTTTT
NA	TRBV10-3	14	TRBD1	TRBJ1-6	CAIRGTGHNSPLHF	TGTGCCATCAGGGGGACAGGGCATAATTCACCCCTCCACTTT
NA	TRBV10-2	10	NA	TRBJ1-1	CASRNTEAFF	TGCGCCAGTCGGAACACTGAAGCTTTCTTT
NA	TRBV4-1	16	NA	TRBJ2-3	CASSRNFPGSWDTQYF	TGCGCCAGCAGCCGAAACTTCCCCGGGTCCTGGGATACGCAGTATTTT
NA	TRBV5-5	14	NA	TRBJ2-3	CASSLGVTADTQYF	TGTGCCAGCAGTTTAGGGGTAACGGCAGATACGCAGTATTTT
NA	TRBV24-1	17	TRBD2	TRBJ2-3	CATSDVHRGGSTDTQYF	TGTGCCACCAGTGATGTCCATCGGGGGGGAAGCACAGATACGCAGTATTTT
NA	TRBV30	13	TRBD1	TRBJ1-1	CAWRKQGWVEAFF	TGTGCCTGGAGGAAACAGGGGTGGGTTGAAGCTTTCTTT
NA	TRBV5-1	17	NA	TRBJ1-1	CASSQLGGGAWDTEAFF	TGCGCCAGCAGCCAATTAGGCGGGGGCGCTTGGGACACTGAAGCTTTCTTT
NA	TRBV3-1/TRBV3-2	15	NA	TRBJ1-2	CASSYKGVDYYGYTF	TGTGCCAGCAGCTACAAAGGGGTCGACTACTATGGCTACACCTTC
NA	TRBV18	15	NA	TRBJ1-4	CASSPSGREEEKLFF	TGTGCCAGCTCACCATCCGGCAGGGAGGAAGAAAAACTGTTTTTT
few	TRBV6-5	16	NA	TRBJ2-2	CASSYDSLGNTGELFF	TGTGCCAGCAGTTACGACAGTCTGGGGAACACCGGGGAGCTGTTTTTT
NA	TRBV6-5	14	TRBD1	TRBJ1-2	CASILTGANNGYTF	TGTGCCAGCATCTTGACAGGGGCTAACAATGGCTACACCTTC
NA	TRBV6-6	12	TRBD1	TRBJ1-5	CASRAGGQPQHF	TGTGCCAGCAGGGCAGGGGGCCAGCCCCAGCATTTT
NA	TRBV9	14	NA	TRBJ1-1	CASSVDSRGTEAFF	TGTGCCAGCAGCGTAGATAGTCGAGGGACTGAAGCTTTCTTT
NA	TRBV18	14	NA	TRBJ1-1	CTSSLSGGNTEAFF	TGTACCAGCTCACTGTCGGGGGGGAACACTGAAGCTTTCTTT
NA	TRBV6-5	14	NA	TRBJ1-3	CASSNRNSGNTIYF	TGTGCCAGCAGTAACAGGAACTCTGGAAACACCATATATTTT
NA	TRBV19	12	NA	TRBJ1-2	CASSTDIYGYTF	TGTGCCAGTAGTACCGACATCTATGGCTACACCTTC
NA	TRBV19	14	NA	TRBJ1-2	CASSPGGQFYGYTF	TGTGCCAGTAGCCCCGGCGGACAGTTCTATGGCTACACCTTC
NA	TRBV5-6	16	NA	TRBJ1-2	CASSLGARRTNYGYTF	TGTGCCAGCAGCTTGGGGGCCCGACGTACTAACTATGGCTACACCTTC
NA	TRBV7-8	12	NA	TRBJ1-2	CASSLGEGRYTF	TGTGCCAGCAGCTTAGGGGAGGGCCGCTACACCTTC
NA	TRBV11-2	15	NA	TRBJ2-1	CASSLAGGRSREQFF	TGTGCCAGCAGCTTAGCGGGGGGCCGCAGTCGGGAGCAGTTCTTC
few	TRBV24-1	14	NA	TRBJ1-2	CATSDARVHYGYTF	TGTGCCACCAGTGATGCCAGGGTGCACTATGGCTACACCTTC
NA	TRBV15	15	NA	TRBJ1-6	CATSRDRGANSPLHF	TGTGCCACCAGCAGAGATCGGGGGGCTAATTCACCCCTCCACTTT
NA	TRBV11-2	14	TRBD1	TRBJ1-1	CASSWTGTNTEAFF	TGTGCCAGCAGTTGGACAGGAACTAACACTGAAGCTTTCTTT
NA	TRBV21-1	15	NA	TRBJ1-5	CASSRRTGGRQPQHF	TGTGCCAGCAGCAGACGGACAGGGGGAAGACAGCCCCAGCATTTT
NA	TRBV28	15	TRBD2	TRBJ2-3	CASRTTSGLTDTQYF	TGTGCCAGCAGAACGACTAGCGGTCTCACAGATACGCAGTATTTT
NA	TRBV27	15	TRBD1	TRBJ1-1	CASSRQGPLNTEAFF	TGTGCCAGCAGCCGACAGGGTCCATTGAACACTGAAGCTTTCTTT
NA	TRBV2	17	NA	TRBJ1-6	CASSDPLTASYNSPLHF	TGTGCCAGCAGTGATCCCCTGACAGCTTCCTATAATTCACCCCTCCACTTT
NA	TRBV29-1	13	NA	TRBJ2-2	CSAGQPNTGELFF	TGCAGCGCCGGACAGCCGAACACCGGGGAGCTGTTTTTT
NA	TRBV30	16	TRBD1	TRBJ2-1	CAWSRDRLRSYNEQFF	TGTGCCTGGAGTAGGGACAGGCTGAGGTCCTACAATGAGCAGTTCTTC
once	TRBV7-9	18	TRBD1	TRBJ1-1	CASSLKGQGAYMSTEAFF	TGTGCCAGCAGCTTAAAGGGACAGGGGGCATACATGAGTACTGAAGCTTTCTTT
few	TRBV18	14	TRBD1	TRBJ1-1	CASSPGQDILGAFF	TGTGCCAGCTCACCGGGACAGGACATTTTGGGAGCTTTCTTT
NA	TRBV6-6	16	NA	TRBJ1-1	CASSYLSDRLNTEAFF	TGTGCCAGCAGTTATCTTTCGGACAGATTGAACACTGAAGCTTTCTTT
NA	TRBV5-8	15	NA	TRBJ1-1	CASSLGGQPNTEAFF	TGTGCCAGCAGCTTGGGAGGACAGCCGAACACTGAAGCTTTCTTT
NA	TRBV6-5	15	NA	TRBJ1-5	CASSPMEGSNQPQHF	TGTGCCAGCAGCCCGATGGAGGGGAGCAATCAGCCCCAGCATTTT
NA	TRBV6-5	14	TRBD1	TRBJ1-1	CASTPPGQGREAFF	TGTGCCAGCACCCCCCCGGGACAGGGACGGGAAGCTTTCTTT
NA	TRBV18	14	TRBD1	TRBJ1-2	CASSLTDRSNGYTF	TGTGCCAGCTCACTCACGGACAGGTCCAATGGCTACACCTTC
NA	TRBV9	17	TRBD1	TRBJ1-4	CASSAPGGGGSNEKLFF	TGTGCCAGCAGCGCGCCCGGAGGGGGCGGATCTAATGAAAAACTGTTTTTT
once	TRBV18	15	NA	TRBJ1-1	CASSPPYGSGTEAFF	TGTGCCAGCTCACCCCCTTACGGATCGGGCACTGAAGCTTTCTTT
NA	TRBV11-2	12	NA	TRBJ2-5	CASSWAGETQYF	TGTGCCAGCAGCTGGGCAGGGGAGACCCAGTACTTC
NA	TRBV30	14	TRBD1	TRBJ1-5	CAWSNGQGAQPQHF	TGTGCCTGGAGTAATGGACAGGGGGCTCAGCCCCAGCATTTT
NA	TRBV3-1/TRBV3-2	12	NA	TRBJ1-5	CASSLNHQPQHF	TGTGCCAGCAGCCTTAATCATCAGCCCCAGCATTTT
NA	TRBV19	16	TRBD1	TRBJ1-1	CASSITTGGADTEAFF	TGTGCCAGTAGTATCACTACAGGGGGCGCGGACACTGAAGCTTTCTTT
once	TRBV7-9	15	TRBD2	TRBJ2-3	CASSPTSGGSDTQYF	TGTGCCAGCAGCCCGACTAGCGGGGGATCAGATACGCAGTATTTT
NA	TRBV15	16	TRBD1	TRBJ1-3	CATSRPGQGIQNTIYF	TGTGCCACCAGCAGACCAGGACAGGGGATTCAAAACACCATATATTTT
NA	TRBV6-5	14	NA	TRBJ1-1	CASNSPALNTEAFF	TGTGCCAGCAACTCTCCAGCACTAAACACTGAAGCTTTCTTT
NA	TRBV7-8	15	TRBD1	TRBJ1-3	CASSTSTGAGNTIYF	TGTGCCAGCAGCACCTCGACAGGGGCTGGAAACACCATATATTTT
NA	TRBV7-9	15	NA	TRBJ1-1	CASSPNTGPNTEAFF	TGTGCCAGCAGTCCTAATACAGGGCCGAACACTGAAGCTTTCTTT